These 14 T cell receptor beta chains came from one sample sequenced in a study of T cells in localized non-small cell lung cancer. Repertoires were generated with immunoSEQ multiplex PCR, while TCRdb's copy carries only in-frame clones and drops some. The sample consists of almost 40,000 clones, about nine tenths of them appearing once. The sample in question was peripheral blood mononuclear cells, obtained before any cancer treatment. The receptors shown here come from a male donor at least 60 years old with stage II lung adenocarcinoma.

This clone showed up just once. The chain links TRBV5-1 to TRBJ2-3; D is unclear. Germline lookup yields CDR1 SGHRS and CDR2 YFSETQ. This CDR3 has 16 amino acids. The V gene lost 0 bases and the J gene lost 0 bases, with 11 bases spanning the gap. In DNA, the CDR3 is TGCGCCAGCAGCTTGGTATCCGGGTACAGCACAGATACGCAGTATTTT. Its protein product is CASSLVSGYSTDTQYF.

The J gene is TRBJ1-1, the V gene TRBV30; D ambiguous. Germline V gene sequence: CDR1 GTSNPN, CDR2 SVGIG (reference sequence). The CDR3 runs to 11 residues. V lost 7 bases, J lost 3 bases, and 9 bases lay in between. The CDR3 bases are TGTGCCTTCTTGGGATACACTGAAGCTTTCTTT. Its translation is CAFLGYTEAFF.

Comments on this clone: A much larger clone differs from this one at a single base, so this may be a read error. The CDR3 DNA is TGTGCCAGCAGCTCCACCCGTCCACGGGGGACCCAGTACTTC. Encoded protein: CASSSTRPRGTQYF. The chain combines TRBV14 with TRBJ2-5; D is possibly TRBD2 (5 bases). The CDR3 length is 14 residues. Germline loops: CDR1 SGHDN, CDR2 FVKESK. Trimming pared 5 bases from V and 7 bases from J, leaving 17 bases between.

V usage is TRBV6-5 and J usage is TRBJ1-2, with no clear D. Trimming removed 2 bases from V and 3 bases from J, with 13 bases in between. The length of the CDR3 is 15 residues. From germline, CDR1 is MNHEY and CDR2 SVGAGI. Written as DNA, the CDR3 is TGTGCCAGCAGTTACCACAGAAATTCTTACTATGGCTACACCTTC. It specifies CASSYHRNSYYGYTF.

This clone occurred once. This chain joins TRBV15 and TRBJ1-1, with 9 nucleotides matching TRBD1. Germline V lookup: CDR1 LNHNV, CDR2 YYDKDF (reference sequence). The J segment lost 10 bases and the V segment lost 5 bases, leaving 11 bases of the junction unmatched. This CDR3 region has 14 residues. CDR3 protein: CATSSRTGEGVAFF. The CDR3 bases are TGTGCCACCAGCTCGCGGACAGGGGAAGGGGTAGCTTTCTTT. Drawing the rest from reference TRBV15 and TRBJ1-1, the complete variable domain is DAMVIQNPRYQVTQFGKPVTLSCSQTLNHNVMYWYQQKSSQAPKLLFHYYDKDFNNEADTPDNFQSRRPNTSFCFLDIRSPGLGDTAMYLCATSSRTGEGVAFFGQGTRLTVV.

This clone was seen just once. The chain combines TRBV11-2 with TRBJ1-1; D is unresolved. Between the trimmed V and J ends, which lost 2 bases and 0 bases, there was a span of 10 bases. Germline CDR1 SGHAT, CDR2 FQNNGV. The CDR3 covers 15 residues. The CDR3 DNA reads as TGTGCCAGCAGCTTAAAACCCTTAATGAACACTGAAGCTTTCTTT. Its translation is CASSLKPLMNTEAFF.

This clone has just one count. The chain is built from TRBV19 and TRBJ2-1, with D unresolved. The CDR3 is 14 amino acids. Per germline, CDR1 LNHDA and CDR2 SQIVND (reference sequence). Trimming stripped 5 bases from V and 6 bases from J, with 14 bases between. In nucleotides, the CDR3 is TGTGCCAGTAGTTATGGCGAGCTCCGCAATGAGCAGTTCTTC. Translated: CASSYGELRNEQFF.

This clone was counted once. This chain joins TRBV11-2 and TRBJ2-7; 9 bases match TRBD1. From germline, CDR1 is SGHAT and CDR2 FQNNGV. The trim removed 5 bases at V and 5 bases at J, leaving 7 bases unmatched. The CDR3 contains 14 residues. The CDR3 coding sequence is TGTGCCAGCAGCATCCGGGACAGGGCCCACGAGCAGTACTTC. Amino acids: CASSIRDRAHEQYF.

CDR3 protein: CASSLDEREKFF. The DNA for the CDR3 is TGTGCCAGCAGCTTAGACGAGCGGGAGAAGTTCTTC. The chain is built from TRBV7-9 and TRBJ2-1; TRBD2 agrees at 8 bases. Trimming took 1 base from V and 14 from J; bases not matched to a gene: 4. Germline V lookup: CDR1 SEHNR, CDR2 FQNEAQ (reference sequence). CDR3 length: 12 amino acids.

The rearrangement links TRBV19 to TRBJ1-5; 10 nucleotides align to TRBD1. Germline V lookup: CDR1 LNHDA, CDR2 SQIVND (reference sequence). J gave up 2 bases and V 6 bases, and 1 base lay outside the gene matches. This CDR3 has 14 amino acids. CDR3 coding DNA: TGTGCCAGTAGCGGGACAGGGGGCAATCAGCCCCAGCATTTT. Protein product: CASSGTGGNQPQHF.

This chain joins TRBV14 and TRBJ2-1; D may be TRBD1 or TRBD2 (5 bases each). The CDR3 has 16 amino acids. Germline V gives CDR1 SGHDN, CDR2 FVKESK. V lost 1 base and J 2 bases, leaving 12 bases between the germline ends. In DNA, the CDR3 is TGTGCCAGCAGCCAAGGGTCGGGGCTCGCCTACAATGAGCAGTTCTTC. Translated, it gives CASSQGSGLAYNEQFF.

The chain combines TRBV5-1 with TRBJ2-7; no firm D call. This CDR3 contains 14 residues. In germline, CDR1 is SGHRS, CDR2 YFSETQ. V lost 0 bases, J lost 7 bases, and 14 bases lay in between. In nucleotides, the CDR3 is TGCGCCAGCAGCTTGGGGCAAGTGGGTCGGGAGCAGTACTTC. This translates into CASSLGQVGREQYF.

The chain has TRBV28 and TRBJ1-3; no clear D gene. The germline V gene has CDR1 MDHEN and CDR2 SYDVKM. This CDR3 is 14 amino acids long. V shed 4 bases and J shed 0 bases, with 7 bases lying between them. The CDR3: CASSSGDSGNTIYF. The CDR3 DNA reads TGTGCCAGCAGTTCAGGAGACTCTGGAAACACCATATATTTT. Complete variable domain (other parts from reference TRBV28 and TRBJ1-3): DVKVTQSSRYLVKRTGEKVFLECVQDMDHENMFWYRQDPGLGLRLIYFSYDVKMKEKGDIPEGYSVSREKKERFSLILESASTNQTSMYLCASSSGDSGNTIYFGEGSWLTVV.

The chain combines TRBV28 with TRBJ2-1; possibly TRBD1 or TRBD2 for D (6 bases each). The germline gives CDR1 MDHEN, CDR2 SYDVKM. CDR3 length: 17 amino acids. Trimming cost V 2 bases and J 12 bases, with 26 bases left between them. The CDR3 DNA follows: TGTGCCAGCAGTTTAATCGGGGGCCCCAAAACTAGAATATCGCAGTTCTTC. Its protein is CASSLIGGPKTRISQFF.